These 9 T cell receptor beta chains share one sample of origin, sequenced in a study of OX40 agonist ivuxolimab in advanced cancers. Sequencing used immunoSEQ multiplex PCR; TCRdb keeps in-frame clones, though not all of them. Of tens of thousands of clones listed, 90% are singletons. The material sequenced was CD4+ or CD8+ T cells sorted from blood, taken in a trial of the OX40 agonist ivuxolimab. The receptors originated from an adult with an advanced solid tumor such as melanoma, head and neck, liver or kidney cancer.

V usage is TRBV18 and J usage is TRBJ2-5; D uncertain. The CDR3 totals 16 residues. V was trimmed by 0 bases and J by 5 bases, leaving 16 bases between them. In germline, CDR1 is KGHSH, CDR2 LQKENI. CDR3 coding DNA: TGTGCCAGCTCACCACCGCGAGATCCTGGGCAGGAGACCCAGTACTTC. Translated: CASSPPRDPGQETQYF.

The V call is TRBV11-1, the J call TRBJ2-7; tentatively, D is TRBD1 (5 bases). The CDR3 consists of 14 residues. The germline V gene has CDR1 SGHAT and CDR2 FQDESV (reference sequence). The V gene lost 3 bases and the J gene lost 1 base, with 10 bases spanning the gap. Here the CDR3 DNA reads TGTGCCAGCAGCTTTTCCCAGGGTTCCTACGAGCAGTACTTC. Translation gives CASSFSQGSYEQYF.

This clone was detected a few times. This chain uses TRBV9 with TRBJ1-5, with D unclear. Between the trimmed V and J ends, which lost 1 base and 3 bases, there was a span of 11 bases. The CDR3 sequence is 15 residues long. The germline CDR1 and CDR2 sequences are SGDLS and YYNGEE. The DNA for the CDR3 is TGTGCCAGCAGCGTAACCGACGGCCTCAATCAGCCCCAGCATTTT. Its protein is CASSVTDGLNQPQHF.

This chain links TRBV5-1 with TRBJ1-2, with D perhaps matching TRBD1 (6 bases). Between the trimmed V and J ends, which lost 5 bases and 4 bases, there was a span of 12 bases. CDR3 length equals 13 residues. Per the germline V gene, CDR1 is SGHRS and CDR2 is YFSETQ. The CDR3 loop is CASRPDRAYGYTF. DNA for the CDR3: TGCGCCAGCAGACCGGACAGAGCCTATGGCTACACCTTC. The entire variable domain, with the rest obtained from reference TRBV5-1 and TRBJ1-2, is as follows: KAGVTQTPRYLIKTRGQQVTLSCSPISGHRSVSWYQQTPGQGLQFLFEYFSETQRNKGNFPGRFSGRQFSNSRSEMNVSTLELGDSALYLCASRPDRAYGYTFGSGTRLTVV.

The chain is built from TRBV4-2 and TRBJ2-2; 9 bases agree with TRBD1. The ends lost 4 bases at V and 4 bases at J; junction bases unmatched: 4. Germline values: CDR1 LGHNA, CDR2 YNFKEQ. This CDR3 contains 15 residues. The CDR3 nucleotides are TGTGCCAGCAGCCCGGAGGACAGGGGCACCGGGGAGCTGTTTTTT. Its protein is CASSPEDRGTGELFF.

This clone was recorded once. CDR3 DNA: TGTGCCAGCAGCTTAGGTTCGCAGAGTTTCTCCTACGAGCAGTACTTC. It codes for CASSLGSQSFSYEQYF. The V and J genes are TRBV7-2 and TRBJ2-7, with D unclear. Trimming pared 1 base from V and 0 bases from J, leaving 13 bases between. The CDR3 totals 16 residues. The germline V gene has CDR1 SGHTA and CDR2 FQGNSA.

This sequence joins TRBV4-1 and TRBJ1-1; D not resolved. V lost 0 bases, J lost 2 bases, and 7 bases lay in between. Germline V lookup: CDR1 MGHRA, CDR2 YSYEKL. The CDR3 length is 14 residues. CDR3 region: CASSQDRSNTEAFF. The CDR3, as DNA: TGCGCCAGCAGCCAAGATCGCAGCAACACTGAAGCTTTCTTT.

This clone was observed a single time. The J gene is TRBJ2-5, the V gene TRBV5-1; 8 bases are a match to TRBD1. V gave up 4 bases and J gave up 5 bases; unmatched junction bases: 7. CDR1 is SGHRS, CDR2 YFSETQ, per germline. This CDR3 contains 14 residues. The CDR3 reads CASSGGQVGETQYF. CDR3 DNA: TGCGCCAGCAGCGGGGGACAGGTCGGGGAGACCCAGTACTTC.

The chain is built from TRBV28 and TRBJ1-3; D uncertain. Trimming shortened V by 7 bases and J by 4 bases, and 11 bases separated the two germline ends. The CDR3 has 13 residues. Germline V lookup: CDR1 MDHEN, CDR2 SYDVKM. The CDR3 here is CASTAVPGNTIYF. For the CDR3, the DNA is TGTGCCAGCACTGCCGTCCCCGGAAACACCATATATTTT.